A single sample is the source of the 9 T cell receptor beta chains below, sequenced in a study of blood T cell repertoires in COVID-19. The method was immunoSEQ multiplex PCR; TCRdb's version includes in-frame clones alone and lacks a portion of them. The table includes about 18,000 clones, under 90% detected once. The sample consisted of peripheral blood. The receptor source for this set is a man older than 75 with acute or convalescent COVID-19.

The rearrangement joins TRBV11-2 to TRBJ2-1; tentatively, D is TRBD2 (6 bases). V lost 1 base and J lost 6, with 10 bases in between. The CDR3 is 14 amino acids. Germline V lookup: CDR1 SGHAT, CDR2 FQNNGV. CDR3 in DNA: TGTGCCAGCAGCTTAGTCGGGAGTCGCAATGAGCAGTTCTTC. The encoded protein is CASSLVGSRNEQFF.

The J gene is TRBJ2-2, the V gene TRBV5-4; D not certain. The germline V and J ends were trimmed by 2 bases and 6 bases, with 14 bases remaining between them. This CDR3 region has 15 residues. Germline loops: CDR1 SGHNT, CDR2 YYREEE (reference sequence). As DNA, the CDR3 is TGTGCCAGCAGCTTAAGACACCCCCCCGCCGGGGAGCTGTTTTTT. Its protein product is CASSLRHPPAGELFF.

This sequence joins TRBV15 and TRBJ1-5, with 8 bases that match TRBD1. The CDR3 runs to 16 residues. Germline V gives CDR1 LNHNV, CDR2 YYDKDF (reference sequence). J gave up 6 bases and V 1 base, and 8 bases lay outside the gene matches. Here the CDR3 DNA reads TGTGCCACCAGCAGAGCTCAGGGGGCGGGTTTTCAGCCCCAGCATTTT. It translates to CATSRAQGAGFQPQHF.

The rearrangement uses TRBV24-1 and TRBJ2-1, with 10 nucleotides matching TRBD1. Trimming at V came to 3 bases and at J to 6 bases, leaving 19 bases not matched to a gene. CDR1 and CDR2 from the germline V gene are KGHDR and SFDVKD. This CDR3 has 20 residues. CDR3 coding DNA: TGTGCCACCAGTGATCCCTCACCCCGGGACAGGGGACGAGGGGCCAATGAGCAGTTCTTC. Amino acid sequence: CATSDPSPRDRGRGANEQFF.

The chain uses TRBV7-8 and TRBJ2-3; 8 bases align to TRBD1. The CDR3 is made up of 14 amino acids. In germline, CDR1 is SGHVS, CDR2 FQNEAQ. Unmatched junction bases numbered 2, after V lost 5 bases and J lost 1 base. The CDR3 protein is CASSKDRGTDTQYF. CDR3 sequence (DNA): TGTGCCAGCAGCAAGGACAGGGGCACAGATACGCAGTATTTT. Full variable domain (remainder filled in from reference TRBV7-8 and TRBJ2-3): GAGVSQSPRYKVAKRGQDVALRCDPISGHVSLFWYQQALGQGPEFLTYFQNEAQLDKSGLPSDRFFAERPEGSVSTLKIQRTQQEDSAVYLCASSKDRGTDTQYFGPGTRLTVL.

The CDR3, as DNA: TGTGCCAGCAGCCAAGTATCCGGGTCTGAAAAACTGTTTTTT. This encodes CASSQVSGSEKLFF. The chain employs TRBV4-2 and TRBJ1-4; D is ambiguous. V was trimmed by 1 base and J by 7 bases, leaving 10 bases between them. Germline V CDR1 and CDR2: LGHNA, YNFKEQ. CDR3 size: 14 residues.

V and J are TRBV6-5 and TRBJ1-2; 10 positions match TRBD1. This CDR3 is built from 15 residues. Trimming removed 6 bases from V and 2 bases from J; junction bases left unmatched: 6. The germline gives CDR1 MNHEY, CDR2 SVGAGI. The CDR3 DNA reads TGTGCCAGCAGGCCCCGGGACAGGGGAAACTATGGCTACACCTTC. Its protein product is CASRPRDRGNYGYTF.

This sequence joins TRBV19 and TRBJ1-4; D uncertain. Germline CDR1 and CDR2: LNHDA and SQIVND (reference sequence). The CDR3 runs 14 residues. V lost 4 bases, J lost 0 bases, and 6 bases lay in between. CDR3 sequence (DNA): TGTGCCAGTAGTACACAAGCAACTAATGAAAAACTGTTTTTT. The encoded protein is CASSTQATNEKLFF.

The gene calls are TRBV6-1 and TRBJ1-1; 7 nucleotides align to TRBD1. CDR1 MNHNS and CDR2 SASEGT come from the germline V gene. The CDR3 extends over 15 amino acids. Losses at the gene ends were 3 bases for V and 0 bases for J; bases not matched to a gene: 4. This CDR3 is CASSEGTELNTEAFF. The CDR3 DNA reads TGTGCCAGCAGTGAGGGGACAGAGTTGAACACTGAAGCTTTCTTT.